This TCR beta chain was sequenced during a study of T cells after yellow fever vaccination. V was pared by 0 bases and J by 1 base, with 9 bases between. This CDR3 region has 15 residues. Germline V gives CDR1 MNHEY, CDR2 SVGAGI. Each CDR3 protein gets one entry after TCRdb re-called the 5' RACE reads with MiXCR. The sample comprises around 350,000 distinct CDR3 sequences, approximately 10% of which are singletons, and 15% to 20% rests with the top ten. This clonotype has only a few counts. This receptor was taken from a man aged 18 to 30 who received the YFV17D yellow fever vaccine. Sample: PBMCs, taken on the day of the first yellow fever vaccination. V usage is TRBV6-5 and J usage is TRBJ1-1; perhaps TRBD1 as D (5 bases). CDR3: CASSYSGRRNTEAFF. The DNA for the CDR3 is TGTGCCAGCAGTTACTCGGGACGTAGGAACACTGAAGCTTTCTTT.